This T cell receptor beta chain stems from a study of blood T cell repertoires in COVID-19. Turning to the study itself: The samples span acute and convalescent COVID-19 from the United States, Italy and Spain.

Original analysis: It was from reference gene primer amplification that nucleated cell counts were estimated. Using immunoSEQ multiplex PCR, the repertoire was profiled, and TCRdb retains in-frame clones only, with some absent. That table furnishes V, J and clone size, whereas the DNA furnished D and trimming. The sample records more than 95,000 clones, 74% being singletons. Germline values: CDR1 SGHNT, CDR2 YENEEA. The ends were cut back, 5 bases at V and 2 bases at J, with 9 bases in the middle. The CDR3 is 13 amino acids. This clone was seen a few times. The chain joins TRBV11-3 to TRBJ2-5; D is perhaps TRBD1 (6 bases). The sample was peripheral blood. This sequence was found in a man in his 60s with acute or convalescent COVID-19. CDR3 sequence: CASSPDRQETQYF. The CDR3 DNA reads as TGTGCCAGCAGCCCGGACAGACAAGAGACCCAGTACTTC.